This T cell receptor beta chain was profiled in a study of tissue T cells after allogeneic stem cell transplantation. Broader study findings: Only a limited share of tissue TCRs appeared in blood or spleen.

V shed 6 bases and J shed 6 bases, with 1 base lying between them. Germline CDR1 reads SGHDT; CDR2 reads FRDEAV. This CDR3 spans 9 amino acids. Sequencing was performed with immunoSEQ multiplex PCR; in TCRdb, only in-frame clones are kept and a portion is missing. The sample lists over 45,000 clones, about three quarters occurring once. In regard to this clone: The target antigen is unknown. Gene names are the mouse ones. The read halts 1 residue ahead of the CDR3 end, with the missing end drawn from the germline J gene.

The chain has TRBV14 and TRBJ2-1; D is undetermined. Material for sequencing was sorted cells pooled from one or two spleens. The sequence was obtained from a pool of C57BL/6 mice in good health. The CDR3: CASTAEQFF. CDR3 DNA, as far as it was read: TGTGCCAGCACTGCTGAGCAGTTC.